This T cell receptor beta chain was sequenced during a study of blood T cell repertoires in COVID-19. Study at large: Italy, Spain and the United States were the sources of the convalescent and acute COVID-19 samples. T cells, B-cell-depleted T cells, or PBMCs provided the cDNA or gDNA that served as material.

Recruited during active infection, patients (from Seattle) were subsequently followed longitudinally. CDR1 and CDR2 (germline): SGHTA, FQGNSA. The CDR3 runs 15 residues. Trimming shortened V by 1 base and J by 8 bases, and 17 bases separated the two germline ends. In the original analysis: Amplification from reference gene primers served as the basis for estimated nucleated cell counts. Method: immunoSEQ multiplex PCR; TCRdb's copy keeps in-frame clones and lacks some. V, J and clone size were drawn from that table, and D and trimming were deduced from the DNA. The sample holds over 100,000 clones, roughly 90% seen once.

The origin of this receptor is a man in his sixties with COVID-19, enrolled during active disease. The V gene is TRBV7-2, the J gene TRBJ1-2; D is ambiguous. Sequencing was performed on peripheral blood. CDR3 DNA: TGTGCCAGCAGCTTAGAAGGTTCGTGGCTAGCGGGCTACACCTTC. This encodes CASSLEGSWLAGYTF.